Listed below are T cell receptor beta chains from one sample, sequenced in a study of blood T cell repertoires in COVID-19. Clones were sequenced by immunoSEQ multiplex PCR, and TCRdb holds only the in-frame ones, with some missing. Counted here are roughly 200,000 clones, roughly 86% occurring once; the ten biggest clones make up 5% to 7%. Sequenced input: PBMCs or T cells enriched from blood (not recorded which). The receptor set was obtained from a man aged 35-49 years with acute COVID-19. Both conserved end residues are part of each CDR3. The D gene is left open where the match is weak. Not all rows give a size; the values are once, few, many and, for expanded clones, a class.

j_call clone_size d_call v_call cdr3_nt cdr3_aa
TRBJ2-7 - TRBD2 TRBV7-3 TGTGCCAGCAGCCCCGGGCCTAGCGGGAGTTACGAGCAGTACTTC CASSPGPSGSYEQYF
TRBJ2-5 - TRBD2 TRBV6-2/TRBV6-3 TGTGCCAGCAGTTACGGGACTAGCGGGAGGGGATACCAAGAGACCCAGTACTTC CASSYGTSGRGYQETQYF
TRBJ2-5 - - TRBV5-4 TGTGCCAGACCCCAAGGAGGGGTTATCGAAGAGACCCAGTACTTC CARPQGGVIEETQYF
TRBJ2-1 - TRBD1 TRBV7-3 TGTGCCAGCAGCCAGGGGGTAAATGAGCAGTTCTTC CASSQGVNEQFF
TRBJ1-2 - - TRBV6-5 TGTGCCAGCAGTTACTCGCCCCCTCGGGATGGCTACACCTTC CASSYSPPRDGYTF
TRBJ2-1 - TRBD1 TRBV3-1/TRBV3-2 TGTGCCAGCAGCCTGCCCCATGGACAGGGGACCTACAATGAGCAGTTCTTC CASSLPHGQGTYNEQFF
TRBJ2-2 once TRBD1 TRBV28 TGTGCCAGCAGTTTAGGGACAGGAGGACGGAGCACCGGGGAGCTGTTTTTT CASSLGTGGRSTGELFF
TRBJ2-1 - - TRBV19 TGTGCCAGTAGTCTTCATTCGGGAGTCTCCTACAATGAGCAGTTCTTC CASSLHSGVSYNEQFF
TRBJ2-3 once TRBD2 TRBV19 TGTGCCAGTAGCAGCGGGAGTTACCGAGATACGCAGTATTTT CASSSGSYRDTQYF
TRBJ2-3 - - TRBV4-3 TGCGCCAGCAGCCAAGATCCTCTAATCGGGGATACGCAGTATTTT CASSQDPLIGDTQYF
TRBJ2-7 once TRBD2 TRBV7-7 TGTGCTAGCAGCTTAGAAGCGGGAGGGCGCTACGAGCAGTACTTC CASSLEAGGRYEQYF
TRBJ2-1 - - TRBV18 TGTGCCAGCTCACCGAGGAACAATGAGCAGTTCTTC CASSPRNNEQFF
TRBJ2-7 - - TRBV9 TGTGCCAGCAGCGTTCGAGGGATTGGGAACGAGCAGTACTTC CASSVRGIGNEQYF
TRBJ2-7 - - TRBV4-1 TGCGCCAGCAGCCAAGGACTGAGCTCCTACGAGCAGTACTTC CASSQGLSSYEQYF
TRBJ1-2 - TRBD1 TRBV7-2 TGTGCCAGCAGCTCATCCCGGACAGGGTCGGGTGGCTACACCTTC CASSSSRTGSGGYTF
TRBJ2-3 - - TRBV15 TGTGCCACCAGCAGACAGACAGGAGGCACAGATACGCAGTATTTT CATSRQTGGTDTQYF
TRBJ2-5 - TRBD1 TRBV19 TGTGCCAGTAGTACGGCCGGGACAGGAGGGGAGACCCAGTACTTC CASSTAGTGGETQYF
TRBJ1-4 - TRBD1 TRBV7-6 TGTGCCAGCAGCTTAGGGCGACAGGGGAATGAAAAACTGTTTTTT CASSLGRQGNEKLFF
TRBJ1-2 - - TRBV28 TGTGCCAGCACCCCACCACAGGTGGCAGCTTATGGCTACACCTTC CASTPPQVAAYGYTF
TRBJ1-2 - - TRBV2 TGTGCCAGCATACAGGACCGCGACTATGGCTACACCTTC CASIQDRDYGYTF
TRBJ1-1 few TRBD1 TRBV4-1 TGCGCCAGCAGCCAGGGACAGGGAATTGTCGACACTGAAGCTTTCTTT CASSQGQGIVDTEAFF
TRBJ1-2 - - TRBV7-6 TGTGCCAGCAGCTTGATAGGTGGCGGAGACGGTGGCTACACCTTC CASSLIGGGDGGYTF
TRBJ1-6 - - TRBV10-3 TGTGCCATCAGTGAGTCGAGCAGGGATAATTCACCCCTCCACTTT CAISESSRDNSPLHF
TRBJ2-5 - TRBD2 TRBV7-6 TGTGCCAGCAGACCACGTCGGGGAGGGCCGGGTGAGACCCAGTACTTC CASRPRRGGPGETQYF
TRBJ2-3 many TRBD2 TRBV27 TGTGCCAGCACCCTAGCGGGAGGTGCAGATACGCAGTATTTT CASTLAGGADTQYF
TRBJ2-3 - TRBD2 TRBV30 TGTGCCTGGACTAGCGGGAACACAGATACGCAGTATTTT CAWTSGNTDTQYF
TRBJ1-2 - - TRBV28 TGTGCCAGCAGTTTAGGACGGCGGGTCTATGGCTACACCTTC CASSLGRRVYGYTF
TRBJ2-7 - TRBD2 TRBV4-1 TGCGCCAGCAGCCAATCGAGCGGGAGCCCCTACGAGCAGTACTTC CASSQSSGSPYEQYF
TRBJ1-3 few - TRBV4-1 TGCGCCAGCAGCCTTGGTGTGGCCAACTCTGGAAACACCATATATTTT CASSLGVANSGNTIYF
TRBJ2-7 - TRBD2 TRBV7-9 TGTGCCAGCAGCTCGGTCCTAGCGGGACTCGAGCAGTACTTC CASSSVLAGLEQYF
TRBJ2-2 few TRBD2 TRBV5-3 TGTGCCAAATACGCGGGGGCCGGGGAGCTGTTTTTT CAKYAGAGELFF
TRBJ1-2 - TRBD1 TRBV7-9 TGTGCCAGCTCCCAGGGGGTCGACTATGGCTACACCTTC CASSQGVDYGYTF
TRBJ2-3 - TRBD1 TRBV4-3 TGCGCCAGCAGCCACTCATACAGGGGTGGGACAGATACGCAGTATTTT CASSHSYRGGTDTQYF
TRBJ2-2 - TRBD1 TRBV19 TGTGCCAGTAGTGTCCGGGACAGTGACACCGGGGAGCTGTTTTTT CASSVRDSDTGELFF